A selection of T cell receptor beta chains follows, all from one sample in a study of blood T cell repertoires in COVID-19. TCRdb's table, derived via immunoSEQ multiplex PCR, lists solely in-frame clones and lacks some. The repertoire consists of under 200,000 clones, with more than 70% occurring once and the leading ten covering 3.6%. The specimen was PBMCs or T cells enriched from blood (not recorded which). The source is a woman aged 50 to 65 in a cohort exposed to, infected with or recovered from COVID-19 (not recorded which). CDR3s include the opening cysteine and the closing phenylalanine or tryptophan. The order of the fields is J gene, D gene, clone size, V gene, CDR3 protein, CDR3 DNA. D genes are given only for firm matches. Rows may omit the clone size; those that give it use once, few, many or a size class.

>TRBJ1-4|TRBD1|few|TRBV9
CASSAGQGMEKLFF
TGTGCCAGCAGCGCAGGACAGGGCATGGAAAAACTGTTTTTT
>TRBJ2-5|TRBD2|.|TRBV9
CASSVGERGSGGVGETQYF
TGTGCCAGCAGCGTAGGGGAGCGGGGTAGCGGGGGGGTAGGAGAGACCCAGTACTTC
>TRBJ2-3|TRBD2|.|TRBV5-1
CASSLSPGLAGRAADTQYF
TGCGCCAGCAGTTTATCTCCCGGACTAGCGGGGAGGGCGGCAGATACGCAGTATTTT
>TRBJ2-3|.|.|TRBV19
CASIEPSTDTQYF
TGTGCCAGTATTGAGCCCAGCACAGATACGCAGTATTTT
>TRBJ1-2|.|.|TRBV20-1
CSASADYGYTF
TGCAGTGCTAGTGCGGACTATGGCTACACCTTC
>TRBJ1-3|.|.|TRBV3-1/TRBV3-2
CASSLQLSGNTIYF
TGTGCCAGCAGCCTACAATTATCTGGAAACACCATATATTTT
>TRBJ2-7|.|once|TRBV7-9
CASSFSTDSYEQYF
TGTGCCAGCAGCTTTTCCACGGACAGCTACGAGCAGTACTTC
>TRBJ2-1|.|once|TRBV19
CASSIVSEQFF
TGTGCCAGTAGTATCGTATCGGAGCAGTTCTTC
>TRBJ2-7|TRBD1|.|TRBV28
CASSPSSRGLYEQYF
TGTGCCAGCAGTCCGTCATCCAGGGGGCTCTACGAGCAGTACTTC
>TRBJ1-1|.|.|TRBV27
CASIRGGEGGNTEAFF
TGTGCCAGCATTAGGGGGGGGGAAGGCGGGAACACTGAAGCTTTCTTT
>TRBJ2-3|.|.|TRBV5-6
CATTLKEVAFFSTDTQYF
TGTGCCACGACGTTAAAGGAGGTAGCTTTTTTTAGCACAGATACGCAGTATTTT
>TRBJ2-3|.|.|TRBV11-3
CASSLEPGSTQYF
TGTGCCAGCAGCTTAGAACCGGGATCTACGCAGTATTTT
>TRBJ2-3|TRBD2|.|TRBV6-2/TRBV6-3
CASSYRLAGDHTDTQYF
TGTGCCAGCAGTTACCGACTAGCGGGGGACCACACAGATACGCAGTATTTT
>TRBJ2-1|TRBD1|once|TRBV27
CASSLRTTGLSYNEQFF
TGTGCCAGCAGCCTTCGTACGACAGGGCTCTCCTACAATGAGCAGTTCTTC
>TRBJ1-3|.|.|TRBV9
CASSSPPGGGQGGNTIYF
TGTGCCAGCAGCTCACCTCCGGGCGGAGGGCAGGGTGGAAACACCATATATTTT
>TRBJ1-5|.|.|TRBV6-4
CASSGGGRFRQPQHF
TGTGCCAGCAGCGGGGGGGGGCGTTTTCGTCAGCCCCAGCATTTT
>TRBJ1-5|.|once|TRBV28
CASKTEPLNQPQHF
TGTGCCAGCAAGACAGAGCCCTTGAATCAGCCCCAGCATTTT
>TRBJ2-2|TRBD2|.|TRBV2
CASSETVAGGTGELFF
TGTGCCAGCAGTGAAACGGTAGCGGGGGGGACCGGGGAGCTGTTTTTT
>TRBJ1-4|.|few|TRBV4-1
CASSPGGQANTNEKLFF
TGCGCCAGCAGCCCCGGAGGGCAGGCGAATACTAATGAAAAACTGTTTTTT
>TRBJ2-1|.|few|TRBV12-3/TRBV12-4
CASSTDREQFF
TGTGCCAGCAGCACCGACAGGGAGCAGTTCTTC
>TRBJ2-5|TRBD2|few|TRBV4-2
CASSQGPRTSGRRVETQYF
TGTGCCAGCAGCCAAGGCCCCCGGACTAGCGGGAGGAGGGTAGAGACCCAGTACTTC
>TRBJ2-7|TRBD1|.|TRBV6-4
CASSDEDRGPYEQYF
TGTGCCAGCAGTGACGAGGACAGGGGGCCCTACGAGCAGTACTTC
>TRBJ2-5|TRBD2|.|TRBV20-1
CSASETSGGKTQYF
TGCAGTGCTAGTGAAACTAGCGGGGGAAAAACCCAGTACTTC
>TRBJ2-1|.|.|TRBV18
CASSPKLGDLLYNEQFF
TGTGCCAGCTCACCAAAGTTGGGGGACTTATTATACAATGAGCAGTTCTTC
>TRBJ2-2|TRBD1|few|TRBV29-1
CSVEGRQGAHGELFF
TGCAGCGTTGAAGGTAGACAGGGGGCCCACGGGGAGCTGTTTTTT
>TRBJ2-1|.|.|TRBV6-5
CASSSPGSNEQFF
TGTGCCAGCAGCTCCCCGGGTTCTAATGAGCAGTTCTTC